These 6 T cell receptor beta chains share one sample of origin, sequenced in a study of T cells in Graves' hyperthyroidism and ophthalmopathy. TCR beta CDR3 region amplification was performed from RNA transcripts. Primed by the HTBI set, a first-round RT-PCR was run on the TCR CDR3. MiXCR was run by TCRdb on the multiplex PCR reads, yielding one entry per CDR3 protein. Of 300,000 to 450,000 distinct CDR3 sequences listed, more than 14% are singletons. Sequencing was done on a sample of blood. The receptors were gathered from a woman aged 30 to 39 with Graves' ophthalmopathy.

In its sample, this clonotype was seen a few times. Being one base from a much bigger clone, this may be a read error. The chain combines TRBV7-9 with TRBJ2-7; perhaps TRBD1 as D (6 bases). CDR1 and CDR2 (germline): SEHNR, FQNEAQ (reference sequence). The CDR3 runs to 14 residues. In DNA, the CDR3 is TGTGCCAGCAGCAAGGGGGACGGGACCTACGGGCAGTACTTC. Protein: CASSKGDGTYGQYF. The full variable domain, in which reference TRBV7-9 and TRBJ2-7 provide the parts outside the CDR3, is DTGVSQNPRHKITKRGQNVTFRCDPISEHNRLYWYRQTLGQGPEFLTYFQNEAQLEKSRLLSDRFSAERPKGSFSTLEIQRTEQGDSAMYLCASSKGDGTYGQYFGPGTRLTVT.

This clonotype was seen only a few times. The V and J genes are TRBV27 and TRBJ2-2; TRBD1 is a possible D gene (5 bases). CDR3 length: 16 residues. In germline, CDR1 is MNHEY, CDR2 SMNVEV (reference sequence). V was trimmed by 2 bases and J by 5 bases, leaving 15 bases between them. This chain's CDR3 is CASSLVFQGLTGELFF. The CDR3 DNA is TGTGCCAGCAGTTTAGTATTCCAGGGATTAACCGGGGAGCTGTTTTTT.

Regarding this clonotype: This may stem from a read error, because a much larger clone lies one nucleotide away. This CDR3 is missing its conserved last phenylalanine or tryptophan, likely due to a read error. This chain connects TRBV5-4 to TRBJ1-2, with unresolved D. Germline lookup yields CDR1 SGHNT and CDR2 YYREEE (reference sequence). The V end was cut by 0 bases, the J end by 4 bases, with 13 bases between. The CDR3 is 15 amino acids. The CDR3, as DNA: TGTGCCAGCAGCTTGGCGGCCCAGTTGGGCTATGGCTACACCCTC. This translates into CASSLAAQLGYGYTL.

Note on this clonotype: A clone one base away is much larger, so this may be a read error. This chain joins TRBV20-1 and TRBJ2-1, with 10 bases matching TRBD2. Germline loops: CDR1 DFQATT, CDR2 SNEGSKA (reference sequence). This CDR3 has 18 amino acids. The CDR3 nucleotides are TGCAGTGCTAGATCGACTAGCGGGCCTACCTCAGGGAGCAATAAGCAGTTCTTC. Translated: CSARSTSGPTSGSNKQFF.

There are a few counts of this clonotype. The rearrangement links TRBV13 to TRBJ2-1; 11 nucleotides line up with TRBD1. Germline V gene data show CDR1 as PRHDT and CDR2 as FYEKMQ (reference sequence). J gave up 7 bases and V 9 bases, and 5 bases lay outside the gene matches. CDR3 length equals 13 residues. CDR3 in amino acids: CASGTGGENEQFF. As DNA, the CDR3 is TGTGCCAGTGGGACAGGGGGAGAGAATGAGCAGTTCTTC.

Remarks on this clonotype: One base away lies a much larger clone, so this may be a sequencing read error. CDR3 in DNA: TGTACCAGCGCGAGGACTTTCAATGGAAAACTGTTTTTT. Protein sequence: CTSARTFNGKLFF. This chain connects TRBV2 to TRBJ1-4; no clear D gene. Germline V CDR1 and CDR2: SNHLY, FYNNEI. This CDR3 is built from 13 residues.